A single sample is the source of the 17 T cell receptor beta chains below, sequenced in a study of graft-versus-host responses after intestinal transplantation. Generated by immunoSEQ multiplex PCR, the TCRdb table keeps only in-frame clones and is missing some. The table lists more than 100,000 clones, 93% of them singletons, with roughly 1% in the top ten. Their recognized antigens are unknown. Specimen: unstimulated CD8+ T cells sorted from spleen or lymph node cells, collected before intestinal transplant. These receptors were taken from a human donor who received an intestinal transplant.

This chain joins TRBV27 and TRBJ2-1; D may correspond to TRBD1 or TRBD2 (6 bases each). V dropped 5 bases and J dropped 5 bases, with 13 bases sitting between them. The CDR3 is made up of 14 amino acids. The V gene's germline CDR1 is MNHEY and CDR2 SMNVEV (reference sequence). CDR3 in amino acids: CASSPGAGNNEQFF. For the CDR3, the DNA is TGTGCCAGCAGTCCAGGGGCGGGAAACAATGAGCAGTTCTTC.

The CDR3 region has the DNA TGTGCCTGGAGTGTAGCCAGGAACACTGAAGCTTTCTTT. It is translated as CAWSVARNTEAFF. This chain uses TRBV30 with TRBJ1-1; no clear D. The germline V gene encodes CDR1 GTSNPN and CDR2 SVGIG (reference sequence). The length of the CDR3 is 13 residues. The germline V and J ends were trimmed by 0 bases and 1 base, with 6 bases remaining between them.

The V call is TRBV1, the J call TRBJ2-3; the table's D gene call, TRBD2, was not cross checked with the DNA. TRBV1 is noted as a pseudogene. This CDR3 comprises 21 residues. The CDR3 region has the DNA TGCACCAGCAGCCAAGATGGCCCCCTTACTAGCGGGGGGGAGGGCACAGATACGCAGTATTTT. Translating gives CTSSQDGPLTSGGEGTDTQYF.

The rearrangement uses TRBV25-1 and TRBJ1-1; D gene unclear. Germline V gene sequence: CDR1 MGHDK, CDR2 SYGVNS. The length of the CDR3 is 12 residues. V lost 3 bases and J lost 9, with 11 bases in between. The CDR3 bases are TGTGCCAGCAGTGATGCAGGCGTAAAAGCTTTCTTT. As protein: CASSDAGVKAFF. Drawing the rest from reference TRBV25-1 and TRBJ1-1, the complete variable domain is EADIYQTPRYLVIGTGKKITLECSQTMGHDKMYWYQQDPGMELHLIHYSYGVNSTEKGDLSSESTVSRIRTEHFPLTLESARPSHTSQYLCASSDAGVKAFFGQGTRLTVV.

This chain uses TRBV29-1 with TRBJ1-2, with TRBD1 matching 9 bases. With 6 bases clipped from V and 4 bases from J, the junction kept 9 bases outside the gene matches. CDR1 is SQVTM, CDR2 ANQGSEA, per germline. The CDR3 covers 14 residues. Here the CDR3 reads CSVLQGANAYGYTF. The CDR3 bases are TGCAGCGTCCTACAGGGGGCTAACGCCTATGGCTACACCTTC.

The gene calls are TRBV5-1 and TRBJ2-7, with D possibly being TRBD1 (6 bases). Trimming pared 4 bases from V and 3 bases from J, leaving 20 bases between. The CDR3 totals 16 residues. CDR1 is SGHRS and CDR2 is YFSETQ in the germline V gene. In DNA, the CDR3 is TGCGCCAGCAGCAAGTTCGCCGGGACACCCCTCTACGAGCAGTACTTC. Protein: CASSKFAGTPLYEQYF.

The chain employs TRBV6-1 and TRBJ1-1; D ambiguous. Trimming cost V 3 bases and J 1 base, with 9 bases left between them. Germline V gene lookup returns CDR1 MNHNS and CDR2 SASEGT. This CDR3 has 14 residues. CDR3 coding DNA: TGTGCCAGCAGTGACCTAAGACAGAACACTGAAGCTTTCTTT. Amino acid sequence: CASSDLRQNTEAFF.

V gene TRBV6-5 combines with J gene TRBJ2-1; D tentatively fits TRBD1 or TRBD2 (5 bases each). There are 12 residues in the CDR3. CDR1 and CDR2 (germline): MNHEY, SVGAGI. Trimming pared 8 bases from V and 13 bases from J, leaving 18 bases between. The CDR3 region is CASLGDPPHQFF. The CDR3 DNA follows: TGTGCCAGCCTAGGGGACCCCCCCCATCAGTTCTTC.

The CDR3 nucleotides are TGTGCCACCAGCAGAGATACGGCCCTCAAGACCGGGGAGCTGTTTTTT. Protein product: CATSRDTALKTGELFF. The chain couples TRBV15 to TRBJ2-2; D is undetermined. Looked up from germline, CDR1 is LNHNV and CDR2 is YYDKDF (reference sequence). V dropped 0 bases and J dropped 5 bases, with 13 bases sitting between them. This CDR3 contains 16 residues.

The V gene is TRBV5-1, the J gene TRBJ2-1; D may be TRBD2 (5 bases). Germline V gene lookup returns CDR1 SGHRS and CDR2 YFSETQ. Trimming left V 5 bases short and J 10 bases short, with 10 bases between. The CDR3 has 11 amino acids. The CDR3 nucleotides are TGCGCCAGCAGAGACTATCAAGAGCAGTTCTTC. Its protein product is CASRDYQEQFF.

The genes are TRBV12-5 and TRBJ2-1, with a weak D call TRBD1 (5 bases). The CDR3 loop spans 13 amino acids. Germline values: CDR1 LGHNT, CDR2 FRNRAP. Trimming left V 7 bases short and J 4 bases short, with 11 bases between. The CDR3 sequence: CASVLGVYNEQFF. DNA for the CDR3: TGTGCTAGTGTCCTAGGGGTGTACAATGAGCAGTTCTTC.

In its sample, this clone was seen once. The chain recombines TRBV9 with TRBJ2-2, with 8 nucleotides matching TRBD2. The length of the CDR3 is 16 residues. Trimming removed 0 bases from V and 5 bases from J; junction bases left unmatched: 6. Germline assignment: CDR1 SGDLS and CDR2 YYNGEE. The DNA of the CDR3 is TGTGCCAGCAGCGTAGAGAGCGGGGGCCCTACCGGGGAGCTGTTTTTT. It is translated as CASSVESGGPTGELFF.

V usage is TRBV10-3 and J usage is TRBJ2-1; TRBD1 might be the D (6 bases). CDR3 length equals 17 residues. Trimming removed 3 bases from V and 3 bases from J, with 18 bases in between. Germline V lookup: CDR1 ENHRY, CDR2 SYGVKD. In nucleotides, the CDR3 is TGTGCCATCAGTGAAGAGGGTCGGACAGTCCTCTACAATGAGCAGTTCTTC. Translation gives CAISEEGRTVLYNEQFF.

The chain couples TRBV7-9 to TRBJ2-4; D is possibly TRBD2 (6 bases). The V end was cut by 3 bases, the J end by 8 bases, with 14 bases between. This CDR3 is 14 amino acids long. Germline loops: CDR1 SEHNR, CDR2 FQNEAQ (reference sequence). CDR3 bases: TGTGCCAGCAGCTTTCTAGGGTCGGGGGACATTCAGTACTTC. Protein: CASSFLGSGDIQYF.

CDR3 coding DNA: TGCGCCAGCAGCCCCAACAGGAACTATGGCTACACCTTC. Amino acids: CASSPNRNYGYTF. The rearrangement uses TRBV5-1 and TRBJ1-2; D perhaps matches TRBD1 (5 bases). The CDR3 length is 13 residues. The germline V gene encodes CDR1 SGHRS and CDR2 YFSETQ. V was cut by 4 bases and J by 2 bases, with 9 bases left in between.

This chain links TRBV9 with TRBJ2-5; 11 bases fit TRBD2. This CDR3 comprises 14 residues. Germline trimming cut 0 bases from V and 7 bases from J; bases unmatched to any gene: 2. The germline V gene has CDR1 SGDLS and CDR2 YYNGEE. DNA of the CDR3: TGTGCCAGCAGCGTAGAAGGGACTAGCGGGACCCAGTACTTC. Its protein is CASSVEGTSGTQYF. The complete variable domain, with remaining parts taken from reference TRBV9 and TRBJ2-5, reads DSGVTQTPKHLITATGQRVTLRCSPRSGDLSVYWYQQSLDQGLQFLIQYYNGEERAKGNILERFSAQQFPDLHSELNLSSLELGDSALYFCASSVEGTSGTQYFGPGTRLLVL.

The V and J genes are TRBV9 and TRBJ1-3; D may be TRBD1 (6 bases). CDR1 and CDR2 from the germline V gene are SGDLS and YYNGEE. V was trimmed by 3 bases and J by 2 bases, leaving 9 bases between them. This CDR3 is built from 14 residues. The CDR3 DNA sequence: TGTGCCAGCAGCGACCGGACAGCTGGAAACACCATATATTTT. It yields the protein CASSDRTAGNTIYF.